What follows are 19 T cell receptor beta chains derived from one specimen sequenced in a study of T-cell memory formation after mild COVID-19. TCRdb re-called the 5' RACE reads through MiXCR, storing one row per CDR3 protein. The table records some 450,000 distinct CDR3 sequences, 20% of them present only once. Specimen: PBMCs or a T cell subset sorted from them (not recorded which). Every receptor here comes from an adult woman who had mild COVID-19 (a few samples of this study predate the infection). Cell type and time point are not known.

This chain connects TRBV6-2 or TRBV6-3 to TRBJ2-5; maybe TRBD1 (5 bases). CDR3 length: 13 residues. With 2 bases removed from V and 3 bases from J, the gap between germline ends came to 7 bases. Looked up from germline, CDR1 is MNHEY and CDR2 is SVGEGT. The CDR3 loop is CASSYGAEETQYF. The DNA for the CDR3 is TGTGCCAGCAGTTACGGGGCTGAAGAGACCCAGTACTTC.

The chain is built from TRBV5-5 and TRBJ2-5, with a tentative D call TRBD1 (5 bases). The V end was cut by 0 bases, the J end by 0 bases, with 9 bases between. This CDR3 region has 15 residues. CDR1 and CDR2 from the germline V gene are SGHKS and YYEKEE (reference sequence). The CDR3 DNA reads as TGTGCCAGCAGCTTGGCCCCCAGGGACCAAGAGACCCAGTACTTC. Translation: CASSLAPRDQETQYF.

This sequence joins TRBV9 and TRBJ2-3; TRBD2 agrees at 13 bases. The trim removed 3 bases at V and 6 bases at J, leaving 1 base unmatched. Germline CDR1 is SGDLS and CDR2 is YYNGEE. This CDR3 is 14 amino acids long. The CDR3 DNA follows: TGTGCCAGCAGCGCGGGACTAGCGGGGGATACGCAGTATTTT. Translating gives CASSAGLAGDTQYF.

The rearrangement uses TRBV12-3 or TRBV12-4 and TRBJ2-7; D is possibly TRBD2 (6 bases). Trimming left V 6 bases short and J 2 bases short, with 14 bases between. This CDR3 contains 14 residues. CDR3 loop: CASSSGLLPYEQYF. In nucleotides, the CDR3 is TGTGCCAGCAGCTCGGGACTGCTTCCCTACGAGCAGTACTTC.

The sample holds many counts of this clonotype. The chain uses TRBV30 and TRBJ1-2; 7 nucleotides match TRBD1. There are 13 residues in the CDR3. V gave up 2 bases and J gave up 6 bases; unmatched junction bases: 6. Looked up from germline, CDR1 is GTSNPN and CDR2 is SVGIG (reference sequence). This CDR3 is CAWSQGGVDGYTF. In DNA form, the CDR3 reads TGTGCCTGGAGTCAAGGGGGCGTCGATGGCTACACCTTC.

CDR3 in amino acids: CATSSGTGRDNEQFF. In DNA, the CDR3 is TGTGCCACCAGTTCCGGGACAGGGAGGGACAATGAGCAGTTCTTC. The chain joins TRBV24-1 to TRBJ2-1, with 9 bases identical to TRBD1. Germline values: CDR1 KGHDR, CDR2 SFDVKD. V trimming: 6 bases; J trimming: 5 bases; junction bases outside the gene matches: 7. The CDR3 length is 15 residues.

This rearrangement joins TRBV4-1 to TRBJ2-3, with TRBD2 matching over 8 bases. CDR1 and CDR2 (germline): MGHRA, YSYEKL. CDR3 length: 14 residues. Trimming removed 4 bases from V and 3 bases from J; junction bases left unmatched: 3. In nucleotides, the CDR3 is TGCGCCAGCAGCCTACTAGCGGAGACAGATACGCAGTATTTT. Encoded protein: CASSLLAETDTQYF.

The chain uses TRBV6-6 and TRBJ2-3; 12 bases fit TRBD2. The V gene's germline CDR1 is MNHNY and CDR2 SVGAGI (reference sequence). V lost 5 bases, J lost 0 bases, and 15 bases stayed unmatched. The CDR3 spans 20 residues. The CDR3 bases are TGTGCCAGCAGTCCGCCGAGCGGACTAGCGGGAAAATCTAGCACAGATACGCAGTATTTT. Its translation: CASSPPSGLAGKSSTDTQYF.

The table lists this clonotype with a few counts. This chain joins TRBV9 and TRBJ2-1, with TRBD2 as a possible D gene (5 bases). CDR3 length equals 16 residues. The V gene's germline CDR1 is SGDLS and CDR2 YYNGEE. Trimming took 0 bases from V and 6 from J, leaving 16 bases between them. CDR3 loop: CASSVVSGPGLNEQFF. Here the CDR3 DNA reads TGTGCCAGCAGCGTAGTGTCTGGGCCAGGACTCAATGAGCAGTTCTTC.

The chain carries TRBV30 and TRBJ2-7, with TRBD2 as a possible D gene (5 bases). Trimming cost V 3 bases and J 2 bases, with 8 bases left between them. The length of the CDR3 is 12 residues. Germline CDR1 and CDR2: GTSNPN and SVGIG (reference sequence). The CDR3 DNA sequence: TGTGCCTGGAGGGGGAGCGCCTACGAGCAGTACTTC. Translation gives CAWRGSAYEQYF.

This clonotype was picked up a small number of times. CDR3 protein: CASSLYEGLGELFF. The CDR3 region has the DNA TGTGCCAGCAGTTTATATGAGGGGCTCGGGGAGCTGTTTTTT. The gene calls are TRBV12-3 or TRBV12-4 and TRBJ2-2, with D perhaps assigned TRBD1 or TRBD2 (5 bases each). The CDR3 is 14 amino acids. Trimming took off 2 bases at V and 7 bases at J, with 11 bases between the two ends.

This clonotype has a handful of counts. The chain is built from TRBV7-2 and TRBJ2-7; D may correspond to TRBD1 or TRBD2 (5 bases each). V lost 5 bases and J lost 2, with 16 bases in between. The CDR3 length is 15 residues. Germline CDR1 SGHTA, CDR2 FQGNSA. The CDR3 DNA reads TGTGCCAGCAGCACGGACTCCCTGGGGGCCTACGAGCAGTACTTC. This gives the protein CASSTDSLGAYEQYF.

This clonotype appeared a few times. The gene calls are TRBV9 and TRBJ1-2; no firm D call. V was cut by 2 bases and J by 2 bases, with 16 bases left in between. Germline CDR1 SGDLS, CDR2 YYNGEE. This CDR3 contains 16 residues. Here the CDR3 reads CASSVEVDMPNYGYTF. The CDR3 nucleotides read TGTGCCAGCAGCGTGGAGGTAGACATGCCGAACTATGGCTACACCTTC.

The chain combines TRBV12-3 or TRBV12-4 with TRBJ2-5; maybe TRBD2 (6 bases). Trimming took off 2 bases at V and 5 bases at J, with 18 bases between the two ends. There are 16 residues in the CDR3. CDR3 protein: CASSLLAAGTGETQYF. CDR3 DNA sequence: TGTGCCAGCAGTTTACTTGCCGCAGGGACTGGGGAGACCCAGTACTTC.

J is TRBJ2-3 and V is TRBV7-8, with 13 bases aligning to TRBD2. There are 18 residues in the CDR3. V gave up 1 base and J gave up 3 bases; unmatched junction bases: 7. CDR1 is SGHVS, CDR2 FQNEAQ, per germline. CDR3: CASSLGLAGGFGTDTQYF. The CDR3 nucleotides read TGTGCCAGCAGCTTAGGACTAGCGGGAGGTTTCGGGACAGATACGCAGTATTTT.

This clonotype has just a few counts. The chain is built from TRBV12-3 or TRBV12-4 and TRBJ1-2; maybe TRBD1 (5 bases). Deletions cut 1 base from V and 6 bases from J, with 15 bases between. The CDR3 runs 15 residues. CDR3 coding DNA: TGTGCCAGCAGTTTAGTAGGGGCGCCCTATGATGGCTACACCTTC. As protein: CASSLVGAPYDGYTF.

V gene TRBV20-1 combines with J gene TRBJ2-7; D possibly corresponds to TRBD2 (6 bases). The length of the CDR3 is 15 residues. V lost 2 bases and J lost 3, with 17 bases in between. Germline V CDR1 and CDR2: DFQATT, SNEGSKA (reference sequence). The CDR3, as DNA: TGCAGTGCTAGATACCCGACTAGTCCATTCTACGAGCAGTACTTC. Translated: CSARYPTSPFYEQYF.

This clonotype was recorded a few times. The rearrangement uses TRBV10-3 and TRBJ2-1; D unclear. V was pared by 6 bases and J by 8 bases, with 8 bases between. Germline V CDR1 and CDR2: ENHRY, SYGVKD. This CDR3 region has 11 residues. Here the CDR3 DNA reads TGTGCCATCAGCCAAAGGGATGAGCAGTTCTTC. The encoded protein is CAISQRDEQFF.

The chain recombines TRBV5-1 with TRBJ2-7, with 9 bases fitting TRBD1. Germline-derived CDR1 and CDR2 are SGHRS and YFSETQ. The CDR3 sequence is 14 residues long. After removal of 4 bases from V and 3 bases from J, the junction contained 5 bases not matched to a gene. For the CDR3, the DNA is TGCGCCAGCAGCACGGACAGGGGAGGCTACGAGCAGTACTTC. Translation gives CASSTDRGGYEQYF.